A few counts support the clone carrying this T cell receptor beta chain. Separate alpha and beta amplification began at the second PCR step. CMV status came from CD4+ IFNgamma after overnight CMV lysate stimulation. Cells stained for CD3, CD4, CD8, CD45RA and CD27 were sorted into four subsets. This sample was taken from a study of naive and memory T cell subsets. Both TRBC1 and TRBC2 were covered by a beta constant-region primer of two equimolar oligonucleotides. Nested alpha and beta constant-region primers with the SP2 primer drove four PCR rounds on ligated cDNA. Each CDR3 protein is one row after TCRdb ran MiXCR on the UMI-ligation and nested PCR reads. The sample lists tens of thousands of distinct CDR3 sequences; about an eighth were seen once. After removal of 6 bases from V and 4 bases from J, the junction contained 14 bases not matched to a gene. Germline V gene lookup returns CDR1 DFQATT and CDR2 SNEGSKA (reference sequence). The CDR3 loop spans 15 amino acids.

Sample: effector memory CD4+ T cells from blood. The subset: effector memory, CD45RA- CD27-. The chain has TRBV20-1 and TRBJ1-2; 7 nucleotides agree with TRBD1. This sequence was found in a human donor in good health. This CDR3 is CSATPDRKVGYGYTF. In DNA, the CDR3 is TGCAGTGCCACTCCGGACAGGAAGGTGGGCTATGGCTACACCTTC.